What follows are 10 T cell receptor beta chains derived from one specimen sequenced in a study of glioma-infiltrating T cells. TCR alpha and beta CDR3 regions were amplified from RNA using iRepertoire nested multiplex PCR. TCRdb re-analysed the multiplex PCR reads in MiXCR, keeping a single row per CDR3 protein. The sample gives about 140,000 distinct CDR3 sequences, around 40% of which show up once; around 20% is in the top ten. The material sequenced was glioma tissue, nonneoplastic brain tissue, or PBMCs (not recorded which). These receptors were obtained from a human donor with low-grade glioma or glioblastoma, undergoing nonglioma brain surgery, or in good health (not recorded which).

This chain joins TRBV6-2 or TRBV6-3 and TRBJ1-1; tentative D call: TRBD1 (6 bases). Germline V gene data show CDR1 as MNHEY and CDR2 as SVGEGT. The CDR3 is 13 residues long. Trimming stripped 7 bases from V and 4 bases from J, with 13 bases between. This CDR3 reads CASIPRGFTEAFF. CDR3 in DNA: TGTGCCAGCATCCCCAGGGGTTTCACTGAAGCTTTCTTT.

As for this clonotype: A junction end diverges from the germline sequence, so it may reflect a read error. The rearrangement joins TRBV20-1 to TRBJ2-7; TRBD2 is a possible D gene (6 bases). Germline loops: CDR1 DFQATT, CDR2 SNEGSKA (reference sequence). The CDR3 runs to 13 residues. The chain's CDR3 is CSAERSGEDEKYF. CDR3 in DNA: TGCAGTGCGGAACGTTCGGGGGAAGACGAGAAGTACTTC.

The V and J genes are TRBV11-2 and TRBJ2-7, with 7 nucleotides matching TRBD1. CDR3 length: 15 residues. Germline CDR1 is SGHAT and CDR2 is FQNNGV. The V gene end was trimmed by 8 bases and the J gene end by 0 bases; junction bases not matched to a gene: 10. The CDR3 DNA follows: TGTGCCAGCGCCACGGTGACAGGGACCTCCTACGAGCAGTACTTC. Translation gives CASATVTGTSYEQYF.

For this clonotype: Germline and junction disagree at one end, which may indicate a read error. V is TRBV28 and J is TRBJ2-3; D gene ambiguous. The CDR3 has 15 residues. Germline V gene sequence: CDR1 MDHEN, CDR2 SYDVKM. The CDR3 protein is CASSPASWSTDAQYF. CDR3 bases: TGTGCCAGCAGTCCCGCGTCTTGGAGCACAGATGCGCAGTATTTT.

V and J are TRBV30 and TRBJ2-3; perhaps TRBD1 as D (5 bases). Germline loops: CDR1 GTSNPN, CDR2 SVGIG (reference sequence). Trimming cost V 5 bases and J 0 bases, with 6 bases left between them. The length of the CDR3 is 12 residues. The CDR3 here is CAWDSSTDTQYF. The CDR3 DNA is TGTGCCTGGGACAGTAGCACAGATACGCAGTATTTT.

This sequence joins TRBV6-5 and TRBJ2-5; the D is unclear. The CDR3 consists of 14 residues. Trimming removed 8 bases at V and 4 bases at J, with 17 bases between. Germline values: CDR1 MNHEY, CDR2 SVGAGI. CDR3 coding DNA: TGTGCCAGCCAAACGCCCCGGCTGGTAGAGACCCAGTACTTC. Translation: CASQTPRLVETQYF.

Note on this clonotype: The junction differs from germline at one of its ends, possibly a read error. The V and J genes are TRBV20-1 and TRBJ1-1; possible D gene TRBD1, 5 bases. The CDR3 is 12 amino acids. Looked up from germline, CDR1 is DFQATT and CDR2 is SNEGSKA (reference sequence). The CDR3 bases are TGCGGTGCTAGGCGGGGGAGGGATGAAGCTTTCTTT. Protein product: CGARRGRDEAFF.

The chain's CDR3 is CASSSGTFNEQFF. The CDR3 DNA reads TGTGCCAGCAGCTCCGGGACTTTCAATGAGCAGTTCTTC. V and J are TRBV7-9 and TRBJ2-1; tentatively, D is TRBD2 (6 bases). This CDR3 contains 13 residues. Germline V gene sequence: CDR1 SEHNR, CDR2 FQNEAQ (reference sequence). V lost 4 bases and J lost 6, with 10 bases in between. Using reference TRBV7-9 and TRBJ2-1 for the parts outside the CDR3, the full variable domain is DTGVSQNPRHKITKRGQNVTFRCDPISEHNRLYWYRQTLGQGPEFLTYFQNEAQLEKSRLLSDRFSAERPKGSFSTLEIQRTEQGDSAMYLCASSSGTFNEQFFGPGTRLTVL.

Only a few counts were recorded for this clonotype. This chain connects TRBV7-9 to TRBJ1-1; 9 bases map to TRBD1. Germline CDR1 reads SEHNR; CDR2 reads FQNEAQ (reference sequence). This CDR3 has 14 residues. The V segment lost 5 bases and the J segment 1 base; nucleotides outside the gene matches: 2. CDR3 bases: TGTGCCAGCAGCCCACAGGGGGCGAACACTGAAGCTTTCTTT. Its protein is CASSPQGANTEAFF.

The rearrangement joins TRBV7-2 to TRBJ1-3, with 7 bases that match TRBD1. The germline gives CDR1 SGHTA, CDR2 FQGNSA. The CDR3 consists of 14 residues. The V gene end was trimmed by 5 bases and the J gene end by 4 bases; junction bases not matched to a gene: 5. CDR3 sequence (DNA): TGTGCCAGCAGCGCTACAGGGGTGGGAAACACCATATATTTT. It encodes CASSATGVGNTIYF.